This TCR beta chain is from a study of shared clonotypes between healthy human individuals. As regards this clone: As yet, its antigen is unknown.

Investigators spread the genomic DNA of each subset evenly over several immunoSEQ plates. Assay: immunoSEQ multiplex PCR; the TCRdb copy retains only in-frame clones and omits some. The profile shows more than 2 million clones, 90% to 95% of them singletons. CD45RO-negative, CCR7-positively selected cells formed the naive CD8 fraction, excluding terminally differentiated effector memory CD45RA+ cells. The CDR3 runs 16 residues. Germline V gene sequence: CDR1 LGHNA, CDR2 YNFKEQ. J gave up 6 bases and V 3 bases, and 9 bases lay outside the gene matches. Notes on the study in general: A reduction in generation probabilities was seen for non-shared clonotypes relative to those shared by all four donors.

The receptor was derived from a man between 18 and 35 years old in good health. Some clones in this sample may be carry-over from other donors' samples. Input material: naive CD8+ T cells from PBMCs. The chain is built from TRBV4-2 and TRBJ2-3; 10 bases fit TRBD2. The CDR3 coding sequence is TGTGCCAGCAGCCAGGCGGCTAGCGGGAGTGGGGATACGCAGTATTTT. This encodes CASSQAASGSGDTQYF.